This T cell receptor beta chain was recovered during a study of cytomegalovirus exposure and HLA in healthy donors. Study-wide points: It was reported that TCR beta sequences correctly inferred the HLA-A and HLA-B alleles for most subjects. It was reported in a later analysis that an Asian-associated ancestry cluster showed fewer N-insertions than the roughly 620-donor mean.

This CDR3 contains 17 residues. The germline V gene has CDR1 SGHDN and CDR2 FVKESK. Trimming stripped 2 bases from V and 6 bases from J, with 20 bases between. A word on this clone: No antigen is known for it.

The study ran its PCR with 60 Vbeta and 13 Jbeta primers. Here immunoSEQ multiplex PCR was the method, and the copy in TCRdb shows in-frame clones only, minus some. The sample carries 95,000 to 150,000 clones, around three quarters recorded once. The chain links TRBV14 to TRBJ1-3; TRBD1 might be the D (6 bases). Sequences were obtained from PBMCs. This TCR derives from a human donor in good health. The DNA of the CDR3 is TGTGCCAGCAGCCAATTGGATGGACAGCCACTCCAAAACACCATATATTTT. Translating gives CASSQLDGQPLQNTIYF. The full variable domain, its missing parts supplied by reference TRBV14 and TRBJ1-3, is EAGVTQFPSHSVIEKGQTVTLRCDPISGHDNLYWYRRVMGKEIKFLLHFVKESKQDESGMPNNRFLAERTGGTYSTLKVQPAELEDSGVYFCASSQLDGQPLQNTIYFGEGSWLTVV.